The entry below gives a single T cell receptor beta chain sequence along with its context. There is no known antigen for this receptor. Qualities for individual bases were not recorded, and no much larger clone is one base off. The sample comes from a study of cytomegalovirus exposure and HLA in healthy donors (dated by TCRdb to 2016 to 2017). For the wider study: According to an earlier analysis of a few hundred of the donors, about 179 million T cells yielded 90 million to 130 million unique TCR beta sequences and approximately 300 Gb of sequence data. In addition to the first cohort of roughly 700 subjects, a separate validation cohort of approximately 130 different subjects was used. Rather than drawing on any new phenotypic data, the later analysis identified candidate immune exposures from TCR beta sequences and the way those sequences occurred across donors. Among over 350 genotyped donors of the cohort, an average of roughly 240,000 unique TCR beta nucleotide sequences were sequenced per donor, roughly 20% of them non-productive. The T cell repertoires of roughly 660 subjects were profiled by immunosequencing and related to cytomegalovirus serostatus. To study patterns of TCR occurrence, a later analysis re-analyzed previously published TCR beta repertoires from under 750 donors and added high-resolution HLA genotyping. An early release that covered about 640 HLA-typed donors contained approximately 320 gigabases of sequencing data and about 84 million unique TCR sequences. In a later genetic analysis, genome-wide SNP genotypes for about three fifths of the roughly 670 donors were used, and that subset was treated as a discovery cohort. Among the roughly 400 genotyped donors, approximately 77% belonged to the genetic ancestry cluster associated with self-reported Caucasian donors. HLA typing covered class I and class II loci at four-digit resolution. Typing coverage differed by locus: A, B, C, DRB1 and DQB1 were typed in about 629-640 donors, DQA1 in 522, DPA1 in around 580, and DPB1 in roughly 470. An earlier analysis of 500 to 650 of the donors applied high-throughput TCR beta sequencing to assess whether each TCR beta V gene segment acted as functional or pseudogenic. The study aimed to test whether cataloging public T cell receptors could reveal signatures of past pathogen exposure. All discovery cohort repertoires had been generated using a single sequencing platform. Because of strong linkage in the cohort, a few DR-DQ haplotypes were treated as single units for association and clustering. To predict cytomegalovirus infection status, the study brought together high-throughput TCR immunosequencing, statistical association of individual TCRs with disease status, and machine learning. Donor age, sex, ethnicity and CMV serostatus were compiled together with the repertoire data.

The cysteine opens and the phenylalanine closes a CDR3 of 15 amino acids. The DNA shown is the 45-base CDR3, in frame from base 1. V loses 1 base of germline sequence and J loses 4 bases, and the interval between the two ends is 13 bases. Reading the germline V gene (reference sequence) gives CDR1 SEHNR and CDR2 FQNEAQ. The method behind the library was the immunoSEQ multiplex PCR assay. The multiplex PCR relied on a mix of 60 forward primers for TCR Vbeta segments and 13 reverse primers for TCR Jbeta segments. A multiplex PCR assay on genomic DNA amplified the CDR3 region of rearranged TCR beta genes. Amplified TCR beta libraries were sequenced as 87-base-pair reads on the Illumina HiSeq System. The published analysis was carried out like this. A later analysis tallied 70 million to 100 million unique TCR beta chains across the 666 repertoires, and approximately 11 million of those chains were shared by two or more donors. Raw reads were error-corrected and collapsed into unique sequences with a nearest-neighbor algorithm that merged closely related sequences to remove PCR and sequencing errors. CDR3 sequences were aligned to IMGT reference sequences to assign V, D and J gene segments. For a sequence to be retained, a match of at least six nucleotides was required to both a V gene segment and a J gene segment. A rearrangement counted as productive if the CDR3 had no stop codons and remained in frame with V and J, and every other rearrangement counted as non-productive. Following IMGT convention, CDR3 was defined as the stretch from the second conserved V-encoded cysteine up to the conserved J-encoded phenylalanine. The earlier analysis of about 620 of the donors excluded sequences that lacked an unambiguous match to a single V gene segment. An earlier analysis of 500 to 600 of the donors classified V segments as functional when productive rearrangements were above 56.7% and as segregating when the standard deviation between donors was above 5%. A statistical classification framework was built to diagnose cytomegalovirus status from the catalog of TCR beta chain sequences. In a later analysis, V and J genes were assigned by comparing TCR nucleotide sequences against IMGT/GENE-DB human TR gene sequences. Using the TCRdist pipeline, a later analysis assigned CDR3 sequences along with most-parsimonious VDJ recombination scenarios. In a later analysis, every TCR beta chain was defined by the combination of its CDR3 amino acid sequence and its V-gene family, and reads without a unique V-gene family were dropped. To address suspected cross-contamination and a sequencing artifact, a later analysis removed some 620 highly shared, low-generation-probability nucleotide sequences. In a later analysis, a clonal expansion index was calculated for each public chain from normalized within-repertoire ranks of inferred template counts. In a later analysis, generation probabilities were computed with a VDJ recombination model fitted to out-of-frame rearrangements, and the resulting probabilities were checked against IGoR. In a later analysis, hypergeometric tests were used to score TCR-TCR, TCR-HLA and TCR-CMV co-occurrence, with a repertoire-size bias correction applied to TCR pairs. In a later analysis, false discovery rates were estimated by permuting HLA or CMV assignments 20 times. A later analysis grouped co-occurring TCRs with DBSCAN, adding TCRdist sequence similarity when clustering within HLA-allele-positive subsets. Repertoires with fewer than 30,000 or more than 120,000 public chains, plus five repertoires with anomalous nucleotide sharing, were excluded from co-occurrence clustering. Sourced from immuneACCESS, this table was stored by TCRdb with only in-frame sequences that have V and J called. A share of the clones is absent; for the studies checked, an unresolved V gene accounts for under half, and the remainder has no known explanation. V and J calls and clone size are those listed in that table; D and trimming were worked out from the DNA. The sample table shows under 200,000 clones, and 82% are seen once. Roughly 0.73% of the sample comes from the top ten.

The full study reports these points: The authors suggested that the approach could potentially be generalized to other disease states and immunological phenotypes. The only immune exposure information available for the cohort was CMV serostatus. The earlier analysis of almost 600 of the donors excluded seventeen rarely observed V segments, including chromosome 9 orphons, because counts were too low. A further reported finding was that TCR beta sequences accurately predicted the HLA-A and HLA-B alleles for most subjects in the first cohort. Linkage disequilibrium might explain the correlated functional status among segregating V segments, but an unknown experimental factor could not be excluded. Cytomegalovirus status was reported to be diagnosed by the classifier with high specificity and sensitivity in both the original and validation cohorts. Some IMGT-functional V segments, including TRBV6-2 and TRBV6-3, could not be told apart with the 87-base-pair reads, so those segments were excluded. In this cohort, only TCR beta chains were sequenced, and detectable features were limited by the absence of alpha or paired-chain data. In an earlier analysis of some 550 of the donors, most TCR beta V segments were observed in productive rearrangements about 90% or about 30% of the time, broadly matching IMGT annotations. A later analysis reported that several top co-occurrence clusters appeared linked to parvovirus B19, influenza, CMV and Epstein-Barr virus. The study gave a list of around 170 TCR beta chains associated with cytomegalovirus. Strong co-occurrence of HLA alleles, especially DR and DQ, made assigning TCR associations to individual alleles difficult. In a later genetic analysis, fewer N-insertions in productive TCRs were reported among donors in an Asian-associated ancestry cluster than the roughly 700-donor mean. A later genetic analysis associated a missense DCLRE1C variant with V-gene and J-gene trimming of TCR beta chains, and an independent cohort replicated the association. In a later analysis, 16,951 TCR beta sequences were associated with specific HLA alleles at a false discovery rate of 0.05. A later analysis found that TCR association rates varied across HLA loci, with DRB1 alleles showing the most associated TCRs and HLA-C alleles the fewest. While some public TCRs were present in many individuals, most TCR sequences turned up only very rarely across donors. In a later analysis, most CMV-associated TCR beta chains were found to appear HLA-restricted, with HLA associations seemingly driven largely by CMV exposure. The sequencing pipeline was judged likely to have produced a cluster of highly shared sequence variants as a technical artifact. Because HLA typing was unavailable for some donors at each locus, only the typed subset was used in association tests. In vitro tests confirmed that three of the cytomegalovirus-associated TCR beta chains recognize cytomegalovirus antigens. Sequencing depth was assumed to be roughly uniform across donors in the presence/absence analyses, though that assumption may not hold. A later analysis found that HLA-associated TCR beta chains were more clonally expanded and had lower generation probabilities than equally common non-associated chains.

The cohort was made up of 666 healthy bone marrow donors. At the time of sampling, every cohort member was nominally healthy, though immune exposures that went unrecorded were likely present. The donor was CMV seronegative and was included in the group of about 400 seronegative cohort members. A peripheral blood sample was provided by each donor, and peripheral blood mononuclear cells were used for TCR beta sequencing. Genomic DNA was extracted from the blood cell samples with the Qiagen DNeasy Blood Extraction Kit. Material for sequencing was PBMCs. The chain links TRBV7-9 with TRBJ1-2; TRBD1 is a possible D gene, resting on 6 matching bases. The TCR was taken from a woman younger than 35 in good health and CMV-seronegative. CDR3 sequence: CASSLGDRSTYGYTF. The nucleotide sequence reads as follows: TGTGCCAGCAGCTTAGGAGACAGGTCTACCTATGGCTACACCTTC.